This TCR beta chain derives from a study of beta chain features in type 1 diabetes (dated by TCRdb to 2016 to 2019). About the investigation overall: No differences in mean age, gender distribution, total cell number or subset yield were found between patients and healthy donors. Across all samples, roughly 110,000,000 sorted cells were examined, and cell number per subset correlated strongly with RNA yield. In the study, recently diagnosed type 1 diabetes patients and matched healthy donors were compared on the TCRB repertoires of their sorted circulating CD4+ T cell subsets. Naive and central memory subsets were obtained from all 30 or so donors, but regulatory and stem cell-like memory subsets were isolated from only 8 patients and roughly eight healthy donors. The full study reports these points: Naive, central memory and regulatory TCRB repertoires appeared more similar among patients than among healthy donors. Because small numbers of individuals were included in the HLA sub-analyses, any influence of HLA type on TCRB rearrangement was left unresolved. Shorter templates might be favored by PCR, yet because patient and control samples were amplified and corrected together, any such skew would affect both groups equally. Fewer insertions and more nucleotide deletions at VDJ recombination sites were observed in patients with type 1 diabetes, implying thymic rearrangement abnormalities. Because cDNA was sequenced instead of genomic DNA, highly expressing activated cells could be over-represented, though the groups showed no difference in activation or CD3 levels. A moderate but significant shortening of TCRB CDR3 length was observed in type 1 diabetes patients in all four CD4+ subsets.

All of the isolated RNA was reverse transcribed with the High Capacity cDNA Reverse Transcription Kit, so expressed TCRB transcripts were sequenced. Deep immunoSEQ sequencing was performed on naive, central memory and regulatory T cell samples, with an average of roughly 3.5 million total reads per sample. Sorted cells were lysed in RLT buffer, and RNA was extracted using DNase-treated RNeasy Micro or Mini kits according to cell number. Each cell subset was processed separately to prevent cross-contamination, with patient and healthy donor samples processed together. TCRB sequences were amplified from cDNA with the immunoSEQ multiplex PCR, producing 87-bp fragments spanning the CDR3 region. The amplicons were sequenced using the Illumina HiSeq platform. The paper's data handling went like this. PCR bias was corrected computationally using synthetic template baselines, and reads within Hamming distance 2 were collapsed, with unmergeable singletons discarded. Reads were aligned to IMGT to assign V, D and J genes, CDR3 length, and insertions or deletions at six rearrangement sites. Within each subset, clonotype counts were normalized to sorted cell number, after which true diversity and Gini coefficients were computed with the tcR R package. The overlap coefficient, calculated on TCRB nucleotide sequences, was used to quantify repertoire sharing. As a proxy for the pre-selection repertoire, out-of-frame TCRB sequences from naive cells were analyzed. TCRdb holds this immuneACCESS table with in-frame rearrangements only. Some clones are missing; in checked studies, unresolved V genes explain under half, and the rest has no known cause. V and J calls and clone size come straight from that table; D and trimming were deduced from the DNA. The sample yields 600,000 to 650,000 clones; 15% to 18% were counted once. The ten largest clonotypes hold about 0.097% of the sample.

From each donor, a single peripheral blood sample of approximately 120 mL on average was drawn into heparinised tubes. A BD FACSAria II was used to sort naive, central memory, regulatory and stem cell-like memory CD4+ T cells with a panel that included CD45RO, CCR7, CD25, CD127, CD95 and CD27. A purity above 95% was achieved for all sorted populations. PBMCs were isolated immediately by Lymphoprep density gradient centrifugation and stained directly without culture. So that batch effects would be minimized, each experiment stained and sorted samples in pairs, pairing one healthy donor with one patient. The CDR3 measures 16 amino acids from cysteine to phenylalanine. The retained sequence is limited to the CDR3, 48 bases, with the frame set at the first base. The germline V gene (reference sequence) specifies MNHEY as CDR1 and SMNVEV as CDR2. V is reduced by 6 bases and J by 2 bases, leaving a spacing of 20 bases between them.

Of note for this clone: Its antigen has not been determined. No much larger clonotype is one base removed from it; base qualities were not supplied.

The receptor was derived from a man between 18 and 29 years old in good health. Sample: naive CD4+ T cells from blood. According to the study, the label for this sample's cell subset or site signals: true naive CD4+ T cells. The chain was built from TRBV27 and TRBJ2-7; TRBD2 is perhaps the D gene, given 5 matching bases. The nucleotide sequence is TGTGCCAGCAGCCAAGTAGAAGGTTCCGGGACCTACGAGCAGTACTTC. It encodes CASSQVEGSGTYEQYF.